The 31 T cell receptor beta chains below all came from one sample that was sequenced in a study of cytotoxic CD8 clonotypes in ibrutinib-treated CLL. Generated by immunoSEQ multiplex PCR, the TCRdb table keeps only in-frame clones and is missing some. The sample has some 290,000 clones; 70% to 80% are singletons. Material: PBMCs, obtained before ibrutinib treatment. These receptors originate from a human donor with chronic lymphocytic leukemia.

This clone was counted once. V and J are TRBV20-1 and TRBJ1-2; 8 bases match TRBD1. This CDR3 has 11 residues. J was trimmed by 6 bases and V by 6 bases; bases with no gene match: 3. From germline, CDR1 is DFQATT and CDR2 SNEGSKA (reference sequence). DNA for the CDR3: TGCAGTGCCGGACAGGGACATGGCTACACCTTC. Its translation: CSAGQGHGYTF.

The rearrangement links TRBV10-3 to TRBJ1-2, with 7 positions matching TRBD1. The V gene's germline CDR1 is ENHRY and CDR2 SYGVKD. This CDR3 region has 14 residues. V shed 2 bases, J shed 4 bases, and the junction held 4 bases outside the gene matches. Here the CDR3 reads CAISEVQGSYGYTF. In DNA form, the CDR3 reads TGTGCCATCAGTGAGGTACAGGGGAGCTATGGCTACACCTTC.

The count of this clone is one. CDR3 coding DNA: TGTGCCAGCAGTAGAAGTCCCCTCTATGGCTACACCTTC. This translates into CASSRSPLYGYTF. The rearrangement joins TRBV6-5 to TRBJ1-2, with D unresolved. The CDR3 loop spans 13 amino acids. With 5 bases removed from V and 4 bases from J, the gap between germline ends came to 11 bases. Germline CDR1 MNHEY, CDR2 SVGAGI.

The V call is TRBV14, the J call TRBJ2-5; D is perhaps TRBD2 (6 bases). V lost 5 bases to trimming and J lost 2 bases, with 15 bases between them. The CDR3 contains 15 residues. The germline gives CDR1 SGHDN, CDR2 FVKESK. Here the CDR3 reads CASSSAGRIQETQYF. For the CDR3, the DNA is TGTGCCAGCAGCTCCGCGGGACGGATTCAAGAGACCCAGTACTTC.

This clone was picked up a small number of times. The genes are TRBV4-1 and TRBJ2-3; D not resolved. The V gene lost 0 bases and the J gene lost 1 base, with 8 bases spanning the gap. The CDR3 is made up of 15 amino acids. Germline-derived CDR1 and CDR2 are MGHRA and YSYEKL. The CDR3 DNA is TGCGCCAGCAGCCAAGACCCCCGGGGCACAGATACGCAGTATTTT. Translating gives CASSQDPRGTDTQYF.

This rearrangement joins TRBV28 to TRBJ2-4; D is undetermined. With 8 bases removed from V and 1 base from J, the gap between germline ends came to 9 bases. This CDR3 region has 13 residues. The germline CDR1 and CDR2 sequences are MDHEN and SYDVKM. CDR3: CASRRYAKNIQYF. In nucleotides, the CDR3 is TGTGCCAGCCGCCGCTATGCCAAAAACATTCAGTACTTC.

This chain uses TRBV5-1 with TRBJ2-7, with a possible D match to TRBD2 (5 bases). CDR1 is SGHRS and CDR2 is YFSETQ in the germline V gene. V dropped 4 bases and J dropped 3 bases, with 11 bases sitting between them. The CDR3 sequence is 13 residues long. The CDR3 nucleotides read TGCGCCAGCAGCAGCGGCTCCTACTACGAGCAGTACTTC. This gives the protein CASSSGSYYEQYF. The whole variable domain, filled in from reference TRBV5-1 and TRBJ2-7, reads KAGVTQTPRYLIKTRGQQVTLSCSPISGHRSVSWYQQTPGQGLQFLFEYFSETQRNKGNFPGRFSGRQFSNSRSEMNVSTLELGDSALYLCASSSGSYYEQYFGPGTRLTVT.

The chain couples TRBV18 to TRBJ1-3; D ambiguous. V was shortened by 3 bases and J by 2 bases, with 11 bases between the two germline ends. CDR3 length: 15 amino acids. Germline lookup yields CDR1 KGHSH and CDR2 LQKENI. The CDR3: CASSPGQRTGNTIYF. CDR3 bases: TGTGCCAGCTCACCTGGGCAGAGGACTGGAAACACCATATATTTT.

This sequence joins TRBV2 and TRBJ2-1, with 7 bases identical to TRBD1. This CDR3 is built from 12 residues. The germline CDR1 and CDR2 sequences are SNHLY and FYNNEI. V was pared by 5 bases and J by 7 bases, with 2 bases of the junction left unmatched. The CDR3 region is CASSLQGNEQFF. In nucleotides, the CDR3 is TGTGCCAGCAGTTTACAGGGGAATGAGCAGTTCTTC.

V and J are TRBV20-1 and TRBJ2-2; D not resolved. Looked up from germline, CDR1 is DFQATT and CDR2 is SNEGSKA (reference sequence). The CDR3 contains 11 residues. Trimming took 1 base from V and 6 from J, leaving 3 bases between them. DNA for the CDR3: TGCAGTGCTAGAGTATCCGGGGAGCTGTTTTTT. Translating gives CSARVSGELFF.

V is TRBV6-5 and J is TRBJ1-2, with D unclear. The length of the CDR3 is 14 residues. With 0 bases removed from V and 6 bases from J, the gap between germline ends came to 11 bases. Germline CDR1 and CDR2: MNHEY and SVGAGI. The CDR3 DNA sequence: TGTGCCAGCAGTTACTCGGCGAGGGTGCATGGCTACACCTTC. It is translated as CASSYSARVHGYTF.

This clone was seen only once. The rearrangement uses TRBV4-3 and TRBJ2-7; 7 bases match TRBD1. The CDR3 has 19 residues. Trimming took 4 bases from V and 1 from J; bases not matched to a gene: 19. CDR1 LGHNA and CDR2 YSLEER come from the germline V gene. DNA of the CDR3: TGCGCCAGCAGCCTCCGACTGGAACAGGGGTCGTGGTGGTCCTACGAGCAGTACTTC. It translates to CASSLRLEQGSWWSYEQYF.

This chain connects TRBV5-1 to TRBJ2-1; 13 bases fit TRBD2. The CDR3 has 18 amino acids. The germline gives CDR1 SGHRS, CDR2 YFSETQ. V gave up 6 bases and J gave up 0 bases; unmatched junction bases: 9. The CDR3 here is CASTVGTSGMGSYNEQFF. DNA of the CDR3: TGCGCCAGCACCGTGGGGACTAGCGGGATGGGCTCCTACAATGAGCAGTTCTTC.

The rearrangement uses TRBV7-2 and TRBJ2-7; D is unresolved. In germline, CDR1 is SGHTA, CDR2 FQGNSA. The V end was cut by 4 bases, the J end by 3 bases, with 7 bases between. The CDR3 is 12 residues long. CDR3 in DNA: TGTGCCAGCAGCTACAATTTCTACGAGCAGTACTTC. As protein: CASSYNFYEQYF.

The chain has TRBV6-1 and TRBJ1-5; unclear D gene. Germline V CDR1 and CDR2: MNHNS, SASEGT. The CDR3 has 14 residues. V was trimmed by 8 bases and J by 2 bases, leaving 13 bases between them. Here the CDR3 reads CASGKNEGNQPQHF. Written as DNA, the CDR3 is TGTGCCAGCGGAAAGAATGAGGGCAATCAGCCCCAGCATTTT.

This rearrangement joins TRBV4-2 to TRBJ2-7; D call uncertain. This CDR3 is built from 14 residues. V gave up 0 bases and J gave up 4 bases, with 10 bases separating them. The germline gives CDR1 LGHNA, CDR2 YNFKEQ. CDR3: CASSQDGAGYEQYF. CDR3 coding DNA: TGTGCCAGCAGCCAAGATGGAGCTGGGTACGAGCAGTACTTC.

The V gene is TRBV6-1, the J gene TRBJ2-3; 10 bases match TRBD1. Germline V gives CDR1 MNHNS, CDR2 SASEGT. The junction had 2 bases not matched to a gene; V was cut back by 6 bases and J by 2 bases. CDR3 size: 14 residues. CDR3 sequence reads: CASRDRGNTDTQYF. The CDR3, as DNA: TGTGCCAGCAGGGACAGGGGGAACACAGATACGCAGTATTTT.

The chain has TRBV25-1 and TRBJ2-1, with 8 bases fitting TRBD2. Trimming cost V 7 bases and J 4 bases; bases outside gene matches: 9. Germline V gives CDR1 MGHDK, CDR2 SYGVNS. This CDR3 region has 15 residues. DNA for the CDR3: TGTGCCAGCACCTTCGGGAGGGCTTCTTACAATGAGCAGTTCTTC. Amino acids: CASTFGRASYNEQFF.

Here the CDR3 reads CAWSASVEQYF. The CDR3 DNA reads TGTGCCTGGAGCGCCTCAGTCGAGCAGTACTTC. This sequence joins TRBV30 and TRBJ2-7; D unresolved. The CDR3 runs 11 residues. The V end lost 3 bases, the J end lost 6 bases, and 9 bases lay between the germline ends. Germline V gene data show CDR1 as GTSNPN and CDR2 as SVGIG (reference sequence).

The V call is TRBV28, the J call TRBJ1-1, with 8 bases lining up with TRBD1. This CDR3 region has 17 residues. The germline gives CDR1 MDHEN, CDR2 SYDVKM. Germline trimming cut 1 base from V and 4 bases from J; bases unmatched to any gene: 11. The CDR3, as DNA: TGTGCCAGCAGTTTATTGCAGGGGGCGCAGGTATCCACTGAAGCTTTCTTT. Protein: CASSLLQGAQVSTEAFF. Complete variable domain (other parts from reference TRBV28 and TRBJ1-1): DVKVTQSSRYLVKRTGEKVFLECVQDMDHENMFWYRQDPGLGLRLIYFSYDVKMKEKGDIPEGYSVSREKKERFSLILESASTNQTSMYLCASSLLQGAQVSTEAFFGQGTRLTVV.

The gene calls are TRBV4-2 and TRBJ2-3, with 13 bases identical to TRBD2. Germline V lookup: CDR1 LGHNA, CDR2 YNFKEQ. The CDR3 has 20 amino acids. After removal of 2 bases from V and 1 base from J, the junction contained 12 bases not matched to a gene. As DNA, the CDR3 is TGTGCCAGCAGCCAATTGAAGGGACTAGCGGGATACATGGGCACAGATACGCAGTATTTT. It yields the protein CASSQLKGLAGYMGTDTQYF.

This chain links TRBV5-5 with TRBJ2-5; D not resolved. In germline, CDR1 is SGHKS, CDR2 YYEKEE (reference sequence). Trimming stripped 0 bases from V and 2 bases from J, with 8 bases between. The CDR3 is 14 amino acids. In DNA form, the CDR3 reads TGTGCCAGCAGCTTGGGGGCCAGACAAGAGACCCAGTACTTC. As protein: CASSLGARQETQYF.

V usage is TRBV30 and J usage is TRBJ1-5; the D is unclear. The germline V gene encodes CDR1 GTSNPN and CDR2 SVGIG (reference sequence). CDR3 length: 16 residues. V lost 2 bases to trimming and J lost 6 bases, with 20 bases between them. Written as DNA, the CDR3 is TGTGCCTGGAGTCCCCGTGGGTTGGGGTCTAGTCAGCCCCAGCATTTT. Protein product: CAWSPRGLGSSQPQHF.

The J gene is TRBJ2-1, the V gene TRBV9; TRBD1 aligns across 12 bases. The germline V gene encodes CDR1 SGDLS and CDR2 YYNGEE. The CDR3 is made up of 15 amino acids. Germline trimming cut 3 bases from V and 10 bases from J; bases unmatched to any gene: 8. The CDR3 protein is CASSGAGTGGREQFF. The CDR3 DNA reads TGTGCCAGCAGCGGCGCCGGGACAGGGGGCCGAGAGCAGTTCTTC. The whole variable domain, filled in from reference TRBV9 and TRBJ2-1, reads DSGVTQTPKHLITATGQRVTLRCSPRSGDLSVYWYQQSLDQGLQFLIQYYNGEERAKGNILERFSAQQFPDLHSELNLSSLELGDSALYFCASSGAGTGGREQFFGPGTRLTVL.

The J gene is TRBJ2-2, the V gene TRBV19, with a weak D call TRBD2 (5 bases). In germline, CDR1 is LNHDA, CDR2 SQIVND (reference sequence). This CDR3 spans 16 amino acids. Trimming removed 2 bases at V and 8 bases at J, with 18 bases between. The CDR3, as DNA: TGTGCCAGTAGTATATCTGAGGGAGCGATCAGTGGGGAGCTGTTTTTT. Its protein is CASSISEGAISGELFF.

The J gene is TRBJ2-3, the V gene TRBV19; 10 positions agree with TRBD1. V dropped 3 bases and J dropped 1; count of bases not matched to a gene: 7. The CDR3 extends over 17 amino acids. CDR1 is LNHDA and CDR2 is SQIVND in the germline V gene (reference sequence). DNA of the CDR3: TGTGCCAGTAGTATGGCGGGGACAGGGGTTCGCACAGATACGCAGTATTTT. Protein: CASSMAGTGVRTDTQYF.

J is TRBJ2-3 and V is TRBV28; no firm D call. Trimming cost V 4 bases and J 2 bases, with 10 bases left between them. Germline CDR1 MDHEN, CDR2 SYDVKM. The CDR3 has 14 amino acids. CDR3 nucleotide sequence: TGTGCCAGCAGTTACGGCCTGCACACAGATACGCAGTATTTT. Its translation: CASSYGLHTDTQYF.

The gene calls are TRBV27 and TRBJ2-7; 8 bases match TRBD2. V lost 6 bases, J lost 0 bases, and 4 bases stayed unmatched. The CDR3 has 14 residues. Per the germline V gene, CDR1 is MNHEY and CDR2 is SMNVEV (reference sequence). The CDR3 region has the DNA TGTGCCAGCAGGCGGGGGGTATCCTCCTACGAGCAGTACTTC. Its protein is CASRRGVSSYEQYF.

The CDR3 DNA is TGCGCCAGCAGCCAAGGCAGGGGGGGTCAGCCCCAGCATTTT. It translates to CASSQGRGGQPQHF. The chain recombines TRBV4-1 with TRBJ1-5, with 7 nucleotides matching TRBD1. The V and J ends lost 1 base and 6 bases, in that order; junction bases with no gene match: 3. The germline V gene encodes CDR1 MGHRA and CDR2 YSYEKL. CDR3 length equals 14 residues.

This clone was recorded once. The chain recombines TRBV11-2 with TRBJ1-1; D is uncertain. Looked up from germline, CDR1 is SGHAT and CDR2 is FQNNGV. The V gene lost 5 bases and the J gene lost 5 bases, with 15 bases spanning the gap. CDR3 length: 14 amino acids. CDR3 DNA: TGTGCCAGCAGCGCCTTCCCGGGGAGTACTGAAGCTTTCTTT. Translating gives CASSAFPGSTEAFF.

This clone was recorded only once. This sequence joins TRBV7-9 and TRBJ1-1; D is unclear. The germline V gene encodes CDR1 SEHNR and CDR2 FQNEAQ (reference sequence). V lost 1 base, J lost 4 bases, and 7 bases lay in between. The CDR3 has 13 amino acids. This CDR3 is CASSLERGTEAFF. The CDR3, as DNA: TGTGCCAGCAGCTTAGAGCGGGGCACTGAAGCTTTCTTT.